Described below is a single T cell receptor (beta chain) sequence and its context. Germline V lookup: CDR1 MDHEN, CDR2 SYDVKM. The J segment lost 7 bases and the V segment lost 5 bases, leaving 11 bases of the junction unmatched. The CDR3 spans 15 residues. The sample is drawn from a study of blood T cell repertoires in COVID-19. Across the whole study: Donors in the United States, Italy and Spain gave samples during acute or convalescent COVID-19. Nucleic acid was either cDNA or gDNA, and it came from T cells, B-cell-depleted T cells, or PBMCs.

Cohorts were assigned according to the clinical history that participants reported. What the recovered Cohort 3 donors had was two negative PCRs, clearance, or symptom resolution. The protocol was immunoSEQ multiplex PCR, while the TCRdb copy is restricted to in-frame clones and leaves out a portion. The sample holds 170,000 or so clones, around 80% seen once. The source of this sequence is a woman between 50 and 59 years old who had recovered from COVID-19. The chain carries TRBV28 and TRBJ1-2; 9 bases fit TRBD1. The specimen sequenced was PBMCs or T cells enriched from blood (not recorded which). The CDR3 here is CASSQLQGADGGYTF. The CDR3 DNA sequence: TGTGCCAGCAGTCAATTACAGGGGGCTGACGGTGGCTACACCTTC.